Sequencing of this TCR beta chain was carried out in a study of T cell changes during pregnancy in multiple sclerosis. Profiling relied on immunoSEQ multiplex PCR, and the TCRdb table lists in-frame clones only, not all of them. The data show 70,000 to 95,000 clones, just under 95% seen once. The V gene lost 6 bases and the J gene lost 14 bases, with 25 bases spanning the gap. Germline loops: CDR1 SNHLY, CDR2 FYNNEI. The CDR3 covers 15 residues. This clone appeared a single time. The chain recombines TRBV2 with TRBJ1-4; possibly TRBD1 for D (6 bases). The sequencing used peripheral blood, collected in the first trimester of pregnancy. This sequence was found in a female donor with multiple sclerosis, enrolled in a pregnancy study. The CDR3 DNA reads TGTGCCAGCAGCGAACGGCCTAGGGACAATAAAGGGCTGTTTTTT. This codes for CASSERPRDNKGLFF.